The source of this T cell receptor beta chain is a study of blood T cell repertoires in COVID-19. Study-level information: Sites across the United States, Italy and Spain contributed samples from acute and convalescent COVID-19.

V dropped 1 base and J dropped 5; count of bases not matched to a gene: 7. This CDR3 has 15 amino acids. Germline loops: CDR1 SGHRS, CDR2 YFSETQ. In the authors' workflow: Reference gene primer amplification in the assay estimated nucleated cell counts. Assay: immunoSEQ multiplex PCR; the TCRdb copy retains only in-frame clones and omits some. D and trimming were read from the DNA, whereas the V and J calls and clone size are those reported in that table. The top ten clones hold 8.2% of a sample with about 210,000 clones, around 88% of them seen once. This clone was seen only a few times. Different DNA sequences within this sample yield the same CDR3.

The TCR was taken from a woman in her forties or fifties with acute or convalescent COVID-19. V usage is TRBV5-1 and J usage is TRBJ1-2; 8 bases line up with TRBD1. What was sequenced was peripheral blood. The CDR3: CASSLSGTGLYGYTF. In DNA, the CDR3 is TGCGCCAGCAGCTTGTCCGGGACAGGCCTATATGGCTACACCTTC.